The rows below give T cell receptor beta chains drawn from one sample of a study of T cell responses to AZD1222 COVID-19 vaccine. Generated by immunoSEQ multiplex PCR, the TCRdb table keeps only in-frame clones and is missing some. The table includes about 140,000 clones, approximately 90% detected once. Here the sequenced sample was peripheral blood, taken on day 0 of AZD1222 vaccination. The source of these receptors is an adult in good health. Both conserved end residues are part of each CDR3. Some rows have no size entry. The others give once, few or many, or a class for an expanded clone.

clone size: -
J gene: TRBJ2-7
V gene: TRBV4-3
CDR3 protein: CASSQDQGIRQYF

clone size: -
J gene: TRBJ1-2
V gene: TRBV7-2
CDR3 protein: CASSLGYINYGYTF

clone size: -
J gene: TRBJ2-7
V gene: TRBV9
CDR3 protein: CASSPLDTYSYEQYF

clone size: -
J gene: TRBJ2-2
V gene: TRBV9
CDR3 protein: CASSEGHLNTGELFF

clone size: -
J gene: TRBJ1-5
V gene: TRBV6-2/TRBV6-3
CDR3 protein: CASSYSRRESQHF

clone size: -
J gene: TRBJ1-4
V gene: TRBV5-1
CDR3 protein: CASSLLGRGTANEKLFF

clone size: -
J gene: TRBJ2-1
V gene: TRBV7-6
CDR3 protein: CASSLGVGPYDNEQFF

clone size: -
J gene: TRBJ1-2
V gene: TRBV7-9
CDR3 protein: CASSLGRDGYTF

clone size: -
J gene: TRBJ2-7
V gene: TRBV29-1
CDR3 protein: CSVYRTSGRRNEQYF

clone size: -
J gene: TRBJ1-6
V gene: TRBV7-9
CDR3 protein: CASSPSRMGGNSPLHF

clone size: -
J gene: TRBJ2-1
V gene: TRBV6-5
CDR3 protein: CASSYSRDYNEQFF

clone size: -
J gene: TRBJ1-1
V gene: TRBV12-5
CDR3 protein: CASVGLRNTEAFF

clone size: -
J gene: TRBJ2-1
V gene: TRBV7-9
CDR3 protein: CASSSGTTHPQYEQFF

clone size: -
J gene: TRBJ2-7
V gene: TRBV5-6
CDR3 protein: CAFRGLLIPSYEQYF

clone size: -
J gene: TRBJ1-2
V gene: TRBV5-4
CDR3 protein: CASSLGQNYGYTF

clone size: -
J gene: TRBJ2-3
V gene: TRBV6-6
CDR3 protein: CASTPPGQITDTQYF

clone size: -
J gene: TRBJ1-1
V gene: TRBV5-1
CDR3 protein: CASSFSGAATEAFF

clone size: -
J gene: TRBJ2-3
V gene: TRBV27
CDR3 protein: CASSLQGRVVTDTQYF

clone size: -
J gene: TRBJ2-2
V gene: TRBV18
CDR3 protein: CASSPLLAGTGELFF

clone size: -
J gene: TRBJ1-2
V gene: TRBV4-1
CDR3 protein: CASSQATGRGIDGYTF

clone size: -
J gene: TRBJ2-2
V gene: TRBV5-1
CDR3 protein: CASSVTYRSGELFF

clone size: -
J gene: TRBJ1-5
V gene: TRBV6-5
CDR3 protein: CASSRQVLDQPQHF

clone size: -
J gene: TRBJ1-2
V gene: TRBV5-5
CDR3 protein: CASRRQANYGYTF

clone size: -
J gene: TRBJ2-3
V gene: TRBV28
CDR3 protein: CASSHLPGQGTDTQYF

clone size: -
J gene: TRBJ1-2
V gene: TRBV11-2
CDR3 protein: CASSLSPRGPRGGGYTF

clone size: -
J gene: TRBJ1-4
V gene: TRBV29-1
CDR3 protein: CSVRGLNEKLFF

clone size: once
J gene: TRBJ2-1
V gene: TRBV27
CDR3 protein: CASSLSNPSVPPNEQFF

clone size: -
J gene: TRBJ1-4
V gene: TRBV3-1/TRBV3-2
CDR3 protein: CASSQELTPGDEKLFF

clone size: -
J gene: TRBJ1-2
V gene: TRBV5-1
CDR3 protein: CASSFRDRVGGYTF

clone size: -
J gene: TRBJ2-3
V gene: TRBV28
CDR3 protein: CASSSPLIAGGPLDTQYF

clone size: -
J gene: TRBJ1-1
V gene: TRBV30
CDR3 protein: CAWNSGHTQAFF

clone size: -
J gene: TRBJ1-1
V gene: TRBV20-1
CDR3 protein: CSASEGGPNTEAFF

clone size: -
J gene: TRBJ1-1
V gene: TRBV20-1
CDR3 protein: CSIPEAFF

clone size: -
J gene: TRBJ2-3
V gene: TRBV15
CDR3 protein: CATRGGVDTQYF

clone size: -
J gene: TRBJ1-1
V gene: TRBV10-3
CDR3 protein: CAITVGGRGTEAFF

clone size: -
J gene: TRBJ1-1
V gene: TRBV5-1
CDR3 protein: CASSRGPNTEAFF

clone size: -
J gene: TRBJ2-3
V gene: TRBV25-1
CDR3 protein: CASASKGAPFTQYF

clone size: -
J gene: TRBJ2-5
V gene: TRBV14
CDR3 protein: CASSGVAGGPSAETQYF

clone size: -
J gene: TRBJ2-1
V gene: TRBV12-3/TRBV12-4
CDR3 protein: CASILDGGNEQFF

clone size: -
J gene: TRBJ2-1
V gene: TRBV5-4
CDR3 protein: CASSFRLAGKKRTEQFF

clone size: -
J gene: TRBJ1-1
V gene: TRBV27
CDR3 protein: CASSFNRVSTEAFF

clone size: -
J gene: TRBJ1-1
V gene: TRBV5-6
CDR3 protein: CASSSTGTLNTEAFF

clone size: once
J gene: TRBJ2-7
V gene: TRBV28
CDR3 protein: CASSSQAGGSYEQYF

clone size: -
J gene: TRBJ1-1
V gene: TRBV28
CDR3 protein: CATLSTGGTEAFF